What follows are 24 T cell receptor beta chains derived from one specimen sequenced in a study of cytomegalovirus exposure and HLA in healthy donors (dated by TCRdb to the late 2010s). To prepare the library, the immunoSEQ multiplex PCR assay was applied. For the multiplex PCR, a mixture combining 60 forward primers for TCR Vbeta segments and 13 reverse primers for TCR Jbeta segments was used. In its TCRdb copy, this immuneACCESS table keeps in-frame sequences only and misses some clones. Where compared with another copy, unresolved V genes explain less than half of these, and the others have no known cause. Counted in this sample were roughly 160,000 clones; approximately 81% of them appeared once. The top ten clones comprise around 2.6% of the sample. The sample consisted of PBMCs. The receptors here all came from a female donor in good health and CMV-seronegative.

This chain links TRBV6-5 with TRBJ2-7; 7 bases fit TRBD2. Germline V CDR1 and CDR2: MNHEY, SVGAGI. The CDR3 is 15 residues long. J was trimmed by 3 bases and V by 4 bases; bases with no gene match: 9. For the CDR3, the DNA is TGTGCCAGCAGTTGGATGAATGGCGGGAGCTACGAGCAGTACTTC. Amino acids: CASSWMNGGSYEQYF.

The chain recombines TRBV21-1 with TRBJ2-7; TRBD2 was called by the table and not checked on the DNA. TRBV21-1 constitutes a pseudogene. CDR3 length: 14 amino acids. CDR3 region: CASRGGAASHEQYF. DNA of the CDR3: TGTGCCAGCAGGGGGGGGGCAGCGAGCCACGAGCAGTACTTC.

The chain carries TRBV2 and TRBJ2-3; tentative D call: TRBD2 (6 bases). The germline V and J ends were trimmed by 3 bases and 1 base, with 14 bases remaining between them. Germline loops: CDR1 SNHLY, CDR2 FYNNEI. The CDR3 consists of 16 residues. The CDR3 DNA sequence: TGTGCCAGCAGTGATCCGGGGGAGTGGGGCACAGATACGCAGTATTTT. Translating it yields CASSDPGEWGTDTQYF.

The chain joins TRBV11-3 to TRBJ2-1, with TRBD2 identical over 10 bases. The CDR3 runs 15 residues. The ends lost 6 bases at V and 2 bases at J; junction bases unmatched: 4. The germline V gene encodes CDR1 SGHNT and CDR2 YENEEA. The CDR3 is CASRLTSGAYNEQFF. The CDR3 DNA follows: TGTGCCAGCAGACTCACTAGCGGGGCCTACAATGAGCAGTTCTTC. The full variable domain, rest sourced from reference TRBV11-3 and TRBJ2-1, is EAGVVQSPRYKIIEKKQPVAFWCNPISGHNTLYWYLQNLGQGPELLIRYENEEAVDDSQLPKDRFSAERLKGVDSTLKIQPAELGDSAVYLCASRLTSGAYNEQFFGPGTRLTVL.

The V gene is TRBV30, the J gene TRBJ1-5, with 8 bases aligning to TRBD1. The CDR3 spans 13 residues. V dropped 7 bases and J dropped 6; count of bases not matched to a gene: 8. The V gene's germline CDR1 is GTSNPN and CDR2 SVGIG (reference sequence). This chain's CDR3 is CAFGQGNSQPQHF. The DNA for the CDR3 is TGTGCCTTCGGACAGGGTAATAGTCAGCCCCAGCATTTT.

The chain links TRBV7-8 to TRBJ1-1, with a possible D match to TRBD1 (5 bases). This CDR3 contains 16 residues. Between the trimmed V and J ends, which lost 0 bases and 1 base, there was a span of 12 bases. Germline values: CDR1 SGHVS, CDR2 FQNEAQ. CDR3 protein: CASSLAVGGGNTEAFF. CDR3 nucleotides: TGTGCCAGCAGCTTAGCTGTTGGGGGGGGGAACACTGAAGCTTTCTTT.

The rearrangement uses TRBV7-2 and TRBJ2-5; tentative D call: TRBD1 (5 bases). Trimming shortened V by 0 bases and J by 2 bases, and 7 bases separated the two germline ends. This CDR3 contains 14 residues. Germline V gene lookup returns CDR1 SGHTA and CDR2 FQGNSA. CDR3 nucleotide sequence: TGTGCCAGCAGCTTAGCGGGGCAGCAAGAGACCCAGTACTTC. Translation: CASSLAGQQETQYF.

The V gene is TRBV27, the J gene TRBJ2-1; tentatively, D is TRBD1 (5 bases). CDR1 and CDR2 (germline): MNHEY, SMNVEV (reference sequence). The CDR3 is made up of 14 amino acids. V was trimmed by 1 base and J by 2 bases, leaving 6 bases between them. The DNA for the CDR3 is TGTGCCAGCAGTTTATTGGGGCCCTACAATGAGCAGTTCTTC. It specifies CASSLLGPYNEQFF.

This clone was counted only a few times. The rearrangement uses TRBV9 and TRBJ2-3, with 12 positions matching TRBD2. This CDR3 spans 17 amino acids. The germline CDR1 and CDR2 sequences are SGDLS and YYNGEE. V dropped 2 bases and J dropped 2; count of bases not matched to a gene: 6. CDR3 protein: CASSVRGLAGPTDTQYF. For the CDR3, the DNA is TGTGCCAGCAGCGTTAGAGGACTAGCGGGGCCCACAGATACGCAGTATTTT.

The chain links TRBV4-3 to TRBJ2-3; possibly TRBD2 for D (6 bases). The CDR3 contains 16 residues. Trimming left V 1 base short and J 4 bases short, with 15 bases between. Looked up from germline, CDR1 is LGHNA and CDR2 is YSLEER. CDR3 amino acids: CASSQGIQRAPDTQYF. The CDR3 DNA sequence: TGCGCCAGCAGCCAAGGAATCCAGCGGGCCCCAGATACGCAGTATTTT.

This clone has only a few counts. Additional DNA sequences in this sample encode the identical CDR3. The chain uses TRBV5-5 and TRBJ1-1; possibly TRBD1 for D (6 bases). This CDR3 region has 13 residues. The V gene's germline CDR1 is SGHKS and CDR2 YYEKEE (reference sequence). V was cut by 0 bases and J by 5 bases, with 8 bases left in between. This CDR3 is CASSLEGGTEAFF. CDR3 DNA sequence: TGTGCCAGCAGCTTGGAAGGGGGAACTGAAGCTTTCTTT.

The rearrangement joins TRBV14 to TRBJ1-1, with unresolved D. The ends were cut back, 0 bases at V and 11 bases at J, with 13 bases in the middle. CDR1 and CDR2 from the germline V gene are SGHDN and FVKESK. This CDR3 has 13 amino acids. The CDR3 DNA reads TGTGCCAGCAGCCAAGAGCGAGCCGGCGGGGCTTTCTTT. It codes for CASSQERAGGAFF. Drawing the rest from reference TRBV14 and TRBJ1-1, the complete variable domain is EAGVTQFPSHSVIEKGQTVTLRCDPISGHDNLYWYRRVMGKEIKFLLHFVKESKQDESGMPNNRFLAERTGGTYSTLKVQPAELEDSGVYFCASSQERAGGAFFGQGTRLTVV.

The chain carries TRBV4-1 and TRBJ2-7; 7 nucleotides agree with TRBD2. This CDR3 is built from 16 residues. V lost 0 bases to trimming and J lost 2 bases; unmatched junction nucleotides: 7. CDR1 MGHRA and CDR2 YSYEKL come from the germline V gene. The CDR3 spells CASSQDVPGRAYEQYF. Written as DNA, the CDR3 is TGCGCCAGCAGCCAAGATGTACCGGGGAGGGCCTACGAGCAGTACTTC.

This clone was counted between two and nine times. In DNA, the CDR3 is TGTGCCAGCAGTAGCTTCCGCCCAACAGGGATCTACGAGCAGTACTTC. This encodes CASSSFRPTGIYEQYF. The V and J genes are TRBV6-6 and TRBJ2-7; TRBD1 might be the D (6 bases). With 5 bases removed from V and 3 bases from J, the gap between germline ends came to 20 bases. The CDR3 has 16 residues. CDR1 and CDR2 (germline): MNHNY, SVGAGI (reference sequence).

This chain connects TRBV18 to TRBJ1-1; the D gene is possibly TRBD1 (5 bases). This CDR3 spans 16 amino acids. Germline V gene data show CDR1 as KGHSH and CDR2 as LQKENI. V was clipped by 1 base and J by 1 base, with 13 bases between them. This CDR3 reads CASSPQNRQGNTEAFF. CDR3 in DNA: TGTGCCAGCTCACCACAGAACAGGCAGGGGAACACTGAAGCTTTCTTT.

The chain employs TRBV10-3 and TRBJ2-1; 7 bases fit TRBD2. The ends lost 7 bases at V and 7 bases at J; junction bases unmatched: 7. CDR3 length: 13 residues. CDR1 is ENHRY and CDR2 is SYGVKD in the germline V gene. The chain's CDR3 is CAIKVAGGNEQFF. CDR3 DNA sequence: TGTGCCATCAAAGTAGCGGGCGGGAATGAGCAGTTCTTC.

The chain recombines TRBV30 with TRBJ2-3; TRBD2 agrees at 8 bases. V shed 1 base, J shed 2 bases, and the junction held 11 bases outside the gene matches. The CDR3 extends over 17 amino acids. Germline V lookup: CDR1 GTSNPN, CDR2 SVGIG (reference sequence). In nucleotides, the CDR3 is TGTGCCTGGAGTGGAAGCCAGACTAGCGCTTACACAGATACGCAGTATTTT. Translating it yields CAWSGSQTSAYTDTQYF. Full variable domain (remainder filled in from reference TRBV30 and TRBJ2-3): SQTIHQWPATLVQPVGSPLSLECTVEGTSNPNLYWYRQAAGRGLQLLFYSVGIGQISSEVPQNLSASRPQDRQFILSSKKLLLSDSGFYLCAWSGSQTSAYTDTQYFGPGTRLTVL.

The chain's CDR3 is CASSSGGDSYEQYF. The CDR3 DNA is TGTGCCAGCAGCTCGGGAGGGGATTCCTACGAGCAGTACTTC. V is TRBV6-5 and J is TRBJ2-7; 8 bases match TRBD2. Germline V gene lookup returns CDR1 MNHEY and CDR2 SVGAGI. There are 14 residues in the CDR3. Losses at the gene ends were 6 bases for V and 1 base for J; bases not matched to a gene: 5.

The chain has TRBV7-2 and TRBJ1-1; TRBD1 aligns across 7 bases. V shed 5 bases and J 1 base; nucleotides not matched to a gene: 4. The CDR3 has 14 amino acids. CDR1 is SGHTA, CDR2 FQGNSA, per germline. The CDR3 loop reads CASSTQGGNTEAFF. CDR3 DNA sequence: TGTGCCAGCAGCACCCAGGGGGGGAACACTGAAGCTTTCTTT.

This CDR3 reads CASTPGLVFSEQYF. In nucleotides, the CDR3 is TGTGCCAGCACCCCGGGACTAGTATTCTCCGAGCAGTACTTC. This chain connects TRBV5-6 to TRBJ2-7, with TRBD2 identical over 8 bases. J gave up 6 bases and V 6 bases, and 11 bases lay outside the gene matches. The germline CDR1 and CDR2 sequences are SGHDT and YYEEEE. CDR3 length: 14 residues.

The genes are TRBV27 and TRBJ1-4, with D tentatively TRBD1 (5 bases). The CDR3 runs 15 residues. Looked up from germline, CDR1 is MNHEY and CDR2 is SMNVEV (reference sequence). The V end lost 5 bases, the J end lost 4 bases, and 14 bases lay between the germline ends. CDR3 residues: CASSPTGRSNEKLFF. CDR3 bases: TGTGCCAGCAGTCCAACAGGACGGAGTAATGAAAAACTGTTTTTT.

As for this clone: Relative to the germline gene, one junction end is altered; a read error may explain this. V and J are TRBV30 and TRBJ2-4, with D possibly TRBD1 on 6 matching bases. The CDR3 has 18 amino acids. Germline CDR1 and CDR2: GTSNPN and SVGIG (reference sequence). This chain's CDR3 is CAWSVRSQGLWSKNSQYF. CDR3 DNA sequence: TGTGCCTGGAGTGTAAGGTCTCAGGGGCTGTGGTCCAAAAACAGTCAGTACTTC.

DNA for the CDR3: TGTGCCAGCAGCCGCATCGGGGTTAGCAATCAGCCCCAGCATTTT. Amino acids: CASSRIGVSNQPQHF. This chain connects TRBV6-5 to TRBJ1-5; D remains unclear. Trimming pared 6 bases from V and 0 bases from J, leaving 12 bases between. The CDR3 has 15 residues. Germline CDR1 is MNHEY and CDR2 is SVGAGI.

The V call is TRBV4-3, the J call TRBJ2-2; 9 nucleotides agree with TRBD2. Germline-derived CDR1 and CDR2 are LGHNA and YSLEER. V lost 2 bases and J lost 5; bases outside the gene matches: 12. This CDR3 contains 18 residues. CDR3 coding DNA: TGCGCCAGCAGCCAACCGACTAGCGGCAAGGGGGTAACCGGGGAGCTGTTTTTT. Its protein product is CASSQPTSGKGVTGELFF.